The 2 T cell receptor beta chains below all came from one sample that was sequenced in a study of T cell responses to AZD1222 COVID-19 vaccine. Here immunoSEQ multiplex PCR was the method, and the copy in TCRdb shows in-frame clones only, minus some. There are about 140,000 clones in the sample; about nine tenths occur only once, and about 1.8% lies in the top ten. Sequenced material: peripheral blood, taken 28 days after the second AZD1222 dose. The receptors originated from an adult who received the AZD1222 COVID-19 vaccine.

The genes are TRBV12-3 or TRBV12-4 and TRBJ2-5; D not resolved. The V end lost 3 bases, the J end lost 1 base, and 6 bases lay between the germline ends. The CDR3 is 13 residues long. CDR3 residues: CASSFTPQETQYF. CDR3 nucleotides: TGTGCCAGCAGTTTTACCCCCCAAGAGACCCAGTACTTC.

The chain employs TRBV9 and TRBJ2-1; 7 bases match TRBD2. This CDR3 contains 13 residues. CDR1 is SGDLS and CDR2 is YYNGEE in the germline V gene. The trim removed 6 bases at V and 7 bases at J, leaving 7 bases unmatched. The CDR3: CASTRDYLNEQFF. DNA of the CDR3: TGTGCCAGCACGAGGGACTACCTAAATGAGCAGTTCTTC.